Sequencing of this T cell receptor beta chain was carried out in a study of CD8 T cells in Susac syndrome. Study information: Patients with Susac syndrome were therapy-naive, on corticosteroids, or on intravenous immunoglobulin alone at blood draw. Study findings and constraints: Repertoires of Susac syndrome CD4+ T cells lacked clonal expansion.

Sequencing of TCR beta, carried out with a high-throughput approach, was applied to CD8+ and CD4+ T cells from the blood. An input of roughly 0.5 to 1 ug of RNA was subjected to reverse transcription using random hexamers. The method of amplification for TCR beta CDR3 was immunoSEQ multiplex PCR, covering 54 Vbeta and 13 Jbeta. One entry per CDR3 protein, called by TCRdb with MiXCR from the immunoSEQ multiplex PCR reads. The sample holds 210,000 or so distinct CDR3 sequences, approximately 94% seen once. Points on this clonotype: Its antigen remains unidentified.

The V and J ends lost 4 bases and 3 bases, in that order; junction bases with no gene match: 5. CDR3 size: 14 residues. The specimen was CD4+ T cells from PBMCs. The rearrangement uses TRBV12-3 or TRBV12-4 and TRBJ1-1; the match to TRBD1 covers 7 bases. This receptor was taken from a human donor with Susac syndrome. The CDR3 is CASSSTGRHTEAFF. CDR3 coding DNA: TGTGCCAGCAGTTCGACAGGGAGGCACACTGAAGCTTTCTTT.